A selection of T cell receptor beta chains follows, all from one sample in a study of T cell clonotyping in hematopoietic cell transplantation. TCRdb's copy holds only in-frame clones and misses some; the assay was immunoSEQ multiplex PCR. The sample yields some 5,600 clones, about 89% seen once. Sequences were derived from peripheral blood mononuclear cells, sampled 100 days after allogeneic stem cell transplant. These receptor sequences come from a male patient between 40 and 50 years old who had an allogeneic stem cell transplant from an unrelated donor, so the T cells may come from the graft donor. Some clones in this sample may be carry-over from other donors' samples. The CDR3 runs from the conserved cysteine through the conserved F or W. D genes are given only for firm matches. For some rows the clone size is stated as once, few or many, or as a class when expanded; others skip it.

>TRBJ2-7|NA|TRBV11-1|once
CASSFDTGAYEQYF
TGTGCCAGCAGCTTCGATACAGGAGCCTACGAGCAGTACTTC
>TRBJ2-2|TRBD2|TRBV6-1|NA
CASNGLAGDTGELFF
TGTGCCAGCAATGGACTAGCGGGGGACACCGGGGAGCTGTTTTTT
>TRBJ1-2|NA|TRBV7-2|NA
CASSLFTAEANYGYTF
TGTGCCAGCAGCTTGTTCACAGCTGAAGCTAACTATGGCTACACCTTC
>TRBJ2-1|NA|TRBV5-6|NA
CASSIFNEQFF
TGTGCCAGCAGCATCTTCAATGAGCAGTTCTTC
>TRBJ1-2|NA|TRBV5-5|NA
CASSLHRVTNGYTF
TGTGCCAGCAGCTTGCATAGGGTAACTAATGGCTACACCTTC
>TRBJ1-1|TRBD1|TRBV4-1|NA
CASSQARGGRGMNTEAFF
TGCGCCAGCAGCCAAGCCCGAGGGGGCCGGGGAATGAACACTGAAGCTTTCTTT
>TRBJ1-6|NA|TRBV4-3|once
CASSQEVSGIDSPLHF
TGCGCCAGCAGCCAAGAAGTTTCAGGGATTGATTCACCCCTCCACTTT
>TRBJ2-1|TRBD1|TRBV5-4|NA
CASSLRTGGINEQFF
TGTGCCAGCAGCCTCCGGACAGGGGGCATAAATGAGCAGTTCTTC
>TRBJ2-7|TRBD1|TRBV28|NA
CASSLTPGQGSDEQYF
TGTGCCAGCAGTTTAACGCCGGGACAGGGTAGCGACGAGCAGTACTTC
>TRBJ1-5|NA|TRBV4-3|NA
CASSQGWGGDQPQHF
TGCGCCAGCAGCCAAGGGTGGGGGGGCGATCAGCCCCAGCATTTT
>TRBJ1-1|TRBD1|TRBV6-1|NA
CASSDGQGWAFF
TGTGCCAGCAGTGATGGACAGGGTTGGGCTTTCTTT
>TRBJ2-3|NA|TRBV29-1|once
CSVDGSTDTQYF
TGCAGCGTTGACGGTAGTACAGATACGCAGTATTTT
>TRBJ1-1|NA|TRBV7-2|NA
CASSGDTTEAFF
TGTGCCAGCAGCGGGGACACCACTGAAGCTTTCTTT
>TRBJ1-4|NA|TRBV2|NA
CASSQEKGVNEKLFF
TGTGCCAGCAGCCAAGAAAAGGGGGTTAATGAAAAACTGTTTTTT
>TRBJ2-6|NA|TRBV10-3|NA
CAISDPKSDSSGANVLTF
TGTGCCATCAGTGACCCAAAATCTGACAGCTCTGGGGCCAACGTCCTGACTTTC
>TRBJ1-4|NA|TRBV29-1|NA
CSVKEGEKLFF
TGCAGCGTTAAGGAGGGCGAAAAACTGTTTTTT
>TRBJ2-2|NA|TRBV4-3|NA
CASSQDYIADNTGELFF
TGCGCCAGCAGCCAAGACTATATTGCAGATAACACCGGGGAGCTGTTTTTT
>TRBJ2-5|NA|TRBV5-8|NA
CASSLVQETQYF
TGTGCCAGCAGCTTGGTTCAAGAGACCCAGTACTTC
>TRBJ1-5|NA|TRBV19|NA
CASSMRTEGNQPQHF
TGTGCCAGTAGTATGCGGACAGAGGGCAATCAGCCCCAGCATTTT
>TRBJ2-6|NA|TRBV19|NA
CASSPNSLSGANVLTF
TGTGCCAGTAGTCCCAACAGCCTCTCTGGGGCCAACGTCCTGACTTTC
>TRBJ1-1|NA|TRBV30|NA
CAWGDNFMNTEAFF
TGTGCCTGGGGGGACAACTTCATGAACACTGAAGCTTTCTTT
>TRBJ2-7|NA|TRBV25-1|NA
CATQLSRGNYEQYF
TGTGCCACCCAACTTAGCAGGGGCAACTACGAGCAGTACTTC
>TRBJ1-4|NA|TRBV4-1|NA
CASSQGGQTEKLFF
TGCGCCAGCAGCCAGGGAGGGCAAACTGAAAAACTGTTTTTT
>TRBJ1-1|TRBD1|TRBV4-1|NA
CGAAQGTGNTEAFF
TGCGGAGCCGCACAAGGGACAGGGAACACTGAAGCTTTCTTT
>TRBJ1-2|NA|TRBV6-5|NA
CASSPSRGVNYGYTF
TGTGCCAGCAGCCCTTCCCGGGGGGTCAACTATGGCTACACCTTC
>TRBJ2-5|NA|TRBV10-3|NA
CAISEWQGEETQYF
TGTGCCATCAGTGAGTGGCAGGGAGAAGAGACCCAGTACTTC
>TRBJ1-1|NA|TRBV5-1|NA
CASSLALGGTEAFF
TGCGCCAGCAGCTTGGCCCTGGGGGGGACTGAAGCTTTCTTT
>TRBJ2-2|NA|TRBV5-1|NA
CASSLAGAGGTNTGELFF
TGCGCCAGCAGCTTGGCCGGGGCAGGGGGGACGAACACCGGGGAGCTGTTTTTT
>TRBJ1-2|TRBD1|TRBV6-5|NA
CASSLTGAYGYTF
TGTGCCAGCAGCTTGACAGGGGCCTATGGCTACACCTTC
>TRBJ1-1|NA|TRBV6-5|NA
CASRLGQFNTEAFF
TGTGCCAGCAGACTAGGACAGTTTAACACTGAAGCTTTCTTT
>TRBJ1-2|NA|TRBV29-1|NA
CSEGGRGYGYTF
TGCAGCGAGGGCGGACGGGGGTATGGCTACACCTTC
>TRBJ1-6|TRBD1|TRBV28|NA
CASSLYWDSSNSPLHF
TGTGCCAGCAGTTTATATTGGGACAGCTCAAATTCACCCCTCCACTTT
>TRBJ1-1|TRBD1|TRBV10-3|NA
CAISGRQGAQAFF
TGTGCCATCAGTGGTAGACAGGGGGCACAAGCTTTCTTT
>TRBJ2-7|TRBD1|TRBV6-1|NA
CASTWDRALYEQYF
TGTGCCAGCACCTGGGACAGGGCCCTCTACGAGCAGTACTTC
>TRBJ2-2|NA|TRBV15|few
CATRDSVNTGELFF
TGTGCCACCAGAGACAGCGTTAACACCGGGGAGCTGTTTTTT
>TRBJ1-1|TRBD1|TRBV6-5|NA
CASSTRGQGHTEAFF
TGTGCCAGCAGTACCCGCGGACAGGGTCACACTGAAGCTTTCTTT
>TRBJ1-4|NA|TRBV28|once
CASSLYADSGEKLFF
TGTGCCAGCAGTTTATATGCAGACTCAGGTGAAAAACTGTTTTTT
>TRBJ1-1|NA|TRBV5-1|NA
CASSSRVGDTEAFF
TGCGCCAGCAGTTCCCGGGTAGGGGACACTGAAGCTTTCTTT
>TRBJ1-1|NA|TRBV30|NA
CACSGMNTEAFF
TGTGCCTGCAGCGGGATGAACACTGAAGCTTTCTTT
>TRBJ2-7|TRBD1|TRBV19|NA
CASSITGQGAGEQYF
TGTGCCAGTAGTATAACCGGACAGGGGGCTGGTGAGCAGTACTTC
>TRBJ2-3|TRBD2|TRBV7-9|NA
CASSLQTSPTDTQYF
TGTGCCAGCAGCTTGCAGACTAGCCCCACAGATACGCAGTATTTT
>TRBJ2-7|NA|TRBV20-1|NA
CSAREVYEQYF
TGCAGTGCTAGAGAAGTTTACGAGCAGTACTTC
>TRBJ1-2|NA|TRBV7-8|NA
CASSLQHNYGYTF
TGTGCCAGCAGCTTACAACATAACTATGGCTACACCTTC
>TRBJ2-2|NA|TRBV30|NA
CAWTERRLNTGELFF
TGTGCCTGGACCGAACGGCGATTGAACACCGGGGAGCTGTTTTTT
>TRBJ1-5|NA|TRBV6-1|once
CASSVQGYSNQPQHF
TGTGCCAGCAGTGTTCAGGGATATAGCAATCAGCCCCAGCATTTT
>TRBJ1-4|NA|TRBV4-1|few
CASSQDSMGAGLDEKLFF
TGCGCCAGCAGCCAAGATAGTATGGGGGCAGGGCTCGATGAAAAACTGTTTTTT
>TRBJ2-3|NA|TRBV27|NA
CASSPMSRDPRADTQYF
TGTGCCAGCAGTCCCATGTCCCGGGATCCAAGGGCAGATACGCAGTATTTT
>TRBJ1-4|NA|TRBV6-6|NA
CASSPGHPNEKLFF
TGTGCCAGCAGTCCGGGGCACCCTAATGAAAAACTGTTTTTT
>TRBJ2-7|NA|TRBV4-3|NA
CASSQVDGGSYEQYF
TGCGCCAGCAGCCAAGTGGATGGCGGGTCCTACGAGCAGTACTTC
>TRBJ2-3|NA|TRBV7-9|once
CASSLVRTDTQYF
TGTGCCAGCAGCTTGGTTAGAACAGATACGCAGTATTTT